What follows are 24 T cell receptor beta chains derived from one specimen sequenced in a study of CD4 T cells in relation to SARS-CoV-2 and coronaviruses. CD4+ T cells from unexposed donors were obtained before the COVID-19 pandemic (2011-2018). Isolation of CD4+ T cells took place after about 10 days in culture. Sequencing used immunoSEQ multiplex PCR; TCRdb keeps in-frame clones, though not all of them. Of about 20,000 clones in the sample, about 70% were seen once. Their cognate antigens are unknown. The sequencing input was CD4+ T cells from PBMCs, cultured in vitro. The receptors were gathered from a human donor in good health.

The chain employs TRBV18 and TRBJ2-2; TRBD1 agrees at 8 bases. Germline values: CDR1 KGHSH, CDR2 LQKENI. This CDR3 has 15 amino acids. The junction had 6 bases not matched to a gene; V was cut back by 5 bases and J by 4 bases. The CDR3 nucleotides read TGTGCCAGCTCATCCCGACAGGGGATCACCGGGGAGCTGTTTTTT. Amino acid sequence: CASSSRQGITGELFF.

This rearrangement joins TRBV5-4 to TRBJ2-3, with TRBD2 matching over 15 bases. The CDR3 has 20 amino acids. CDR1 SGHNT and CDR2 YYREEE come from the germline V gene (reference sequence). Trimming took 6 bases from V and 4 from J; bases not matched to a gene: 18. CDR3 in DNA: TGTGCCAGCAAACGGGGGACTAGCGGGAGGTCTCGGGGCCGCGCAGATACGCAGTATTTT. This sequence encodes CASKRGTSGRSRGRADTQYF. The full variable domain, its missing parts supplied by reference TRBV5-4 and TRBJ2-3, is ETGVTQSPTHLIKTRGQQVTLRCSSQSGHNTVSWYQQALGQGPQFIFQYYREEENGRGNFPPRFSGLQFPNYSSELNVNALELDDSALYLCASKRGTSGRSRGRADTQYFGPGTRLTVL.

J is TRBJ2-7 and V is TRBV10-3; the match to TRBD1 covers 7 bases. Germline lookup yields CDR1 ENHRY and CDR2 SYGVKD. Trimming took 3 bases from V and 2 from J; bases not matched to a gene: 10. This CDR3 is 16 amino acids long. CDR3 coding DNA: TGTGCCATCAGTGACGACGACAGGGCACCTACCTACGAGCAGTACTTC. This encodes CAISDDDRAPTYEQYF.

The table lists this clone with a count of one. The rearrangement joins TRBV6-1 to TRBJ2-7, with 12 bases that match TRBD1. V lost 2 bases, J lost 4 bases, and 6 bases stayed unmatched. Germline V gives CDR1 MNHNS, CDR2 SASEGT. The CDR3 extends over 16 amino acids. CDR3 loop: CASSENPGQGAYEQYF. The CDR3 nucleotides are TGTGCCAGCAGTGAAAATCCGGGACAGGGGGCTTACGAGCAGTACTTC.

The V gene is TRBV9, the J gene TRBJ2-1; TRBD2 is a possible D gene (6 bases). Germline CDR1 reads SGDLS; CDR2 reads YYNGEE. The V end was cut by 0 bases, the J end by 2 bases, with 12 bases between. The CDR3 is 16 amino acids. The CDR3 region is CASSVEPGETYNEQFF. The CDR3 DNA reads TGTGCCAGCAGCGTAGAACCGGGAGAAACCTACAATGAGCAGTTCTTC.

The CDR3 region is CASSQDPPRQNRLRQNIQYF. DNA of the CDR3: TGTGCCAGCAGCCAAGATCCCCCCAGGCAGAACCGTCTAAGGCAAAACATTCAGTACTTC. V gene TRBV4-2 combines with J gene TRBJ2-4; D unclear. V lost 0 bases and J 5 bases, leaving 26 bases between the germline ends. Germline CDR1 reads LGHNA; CDR2 reads YNFKEQ. This CDR3 comprises 20 residues.

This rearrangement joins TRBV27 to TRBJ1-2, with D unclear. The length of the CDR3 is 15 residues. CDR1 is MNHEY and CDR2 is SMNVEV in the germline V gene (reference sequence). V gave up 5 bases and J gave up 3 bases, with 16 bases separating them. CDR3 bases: TGTGCCAGCAGTGAGACCCTGGGAGGTTACTATGGCTACACCTTC. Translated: CASSETLGGYYGYTF.

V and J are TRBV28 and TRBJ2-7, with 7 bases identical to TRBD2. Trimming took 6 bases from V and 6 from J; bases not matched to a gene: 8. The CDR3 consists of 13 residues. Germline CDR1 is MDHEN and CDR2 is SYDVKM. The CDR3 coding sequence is TGTGCCAGCAGGAGGGGAGGGGTTTCCGAGCAGTACTTC. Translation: CASRRGGVSEQYF.

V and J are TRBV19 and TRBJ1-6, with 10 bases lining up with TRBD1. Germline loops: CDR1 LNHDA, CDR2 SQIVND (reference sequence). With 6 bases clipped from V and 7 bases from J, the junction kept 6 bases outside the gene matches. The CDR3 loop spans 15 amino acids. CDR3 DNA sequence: TGTGCCAGTAGACAAGGACAGGGGGTAAATTCACCCCTCCACTTT. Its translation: CASRQGQGVNSPLHF.

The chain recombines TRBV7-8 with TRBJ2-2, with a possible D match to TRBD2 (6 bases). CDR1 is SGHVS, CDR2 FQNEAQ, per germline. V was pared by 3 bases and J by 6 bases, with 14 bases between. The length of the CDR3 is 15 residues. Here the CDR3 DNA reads TGTGCCAGCAGCTTGGACGGGAGATGGGCCGGGGAGCTGTTTTTT. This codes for CASSLDGRWAGELFF.

CDR3 region: CASSLEQDNYGYTF. For the CDR3, the DNA is TGTGCCAGCAGCTTGGAACAGGATAACTATGGCTACACCTTC. The genes are TRBV5-6 and TRBJ1-2; maybe TRBD1 (5 bases). Germline lookup yields CDR1 SGHDT and CDR2 YYEEEE. The CDR3 loop spans 14 amino acids. Trimming pared 0 bases from V and 1 base from J, leaving 7 bases between.

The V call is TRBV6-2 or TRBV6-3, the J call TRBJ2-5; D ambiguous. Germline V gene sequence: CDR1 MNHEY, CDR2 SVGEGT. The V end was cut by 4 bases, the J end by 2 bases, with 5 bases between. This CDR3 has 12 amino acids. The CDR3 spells CASSLQQETQYF. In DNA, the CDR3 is TGTGCCAGCAGTTTGCAACAAGAGACCCAGTACTTC.

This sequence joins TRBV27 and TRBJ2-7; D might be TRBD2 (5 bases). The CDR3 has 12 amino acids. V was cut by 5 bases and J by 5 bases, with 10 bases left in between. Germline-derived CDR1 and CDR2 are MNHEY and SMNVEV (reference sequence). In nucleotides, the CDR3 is TGTGCCAGCAGTGACCCGGGGAACGAGCAGTACTTC. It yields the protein CASSDPGNEQYF.

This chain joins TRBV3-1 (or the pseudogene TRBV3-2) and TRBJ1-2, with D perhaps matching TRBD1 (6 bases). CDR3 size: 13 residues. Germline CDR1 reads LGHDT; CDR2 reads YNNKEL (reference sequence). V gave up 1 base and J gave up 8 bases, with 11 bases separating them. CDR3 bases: TGTGCCAGCAGCCAAGCGGGGGCGGGGGGCTACACCTTC. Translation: CASSQAGAGGYTF.

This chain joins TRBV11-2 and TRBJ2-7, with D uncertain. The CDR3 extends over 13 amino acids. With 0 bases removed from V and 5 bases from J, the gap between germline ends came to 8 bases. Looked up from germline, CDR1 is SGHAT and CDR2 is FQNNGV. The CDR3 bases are TGTGCCAGCAGCTTAGATCTCGCTAACGAGCAGTACTTC. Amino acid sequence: CASSLDLANEQYF.

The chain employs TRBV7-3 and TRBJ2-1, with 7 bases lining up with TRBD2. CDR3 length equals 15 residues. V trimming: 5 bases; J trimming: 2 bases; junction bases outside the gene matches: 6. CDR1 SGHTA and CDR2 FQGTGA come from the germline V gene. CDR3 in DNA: TGTGCCAGCAGCCCTCCAGGGACTACCTACAATGAGCAGTTCTTC. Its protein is CASSPPGTTYNEQFF. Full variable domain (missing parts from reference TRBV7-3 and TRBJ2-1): GAGVSQTPSNKVTEKGKYVELRCDPISGHTALYWYRQSLGQGPEFLIYFQGTGAADDSGLPNDRFFAVRPEGSVSTLKIQRTERGDSAVYLCASSPPGTTYNEQFFGPGTRLTVL.

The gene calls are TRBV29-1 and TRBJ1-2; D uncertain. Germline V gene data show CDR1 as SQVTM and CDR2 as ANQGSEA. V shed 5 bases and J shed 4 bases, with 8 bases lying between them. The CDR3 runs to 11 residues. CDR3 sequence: CSVLAAYGYTF. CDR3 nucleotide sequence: TGCAGCGTTCTGGCAGCCTATGGCTACACCTTC.

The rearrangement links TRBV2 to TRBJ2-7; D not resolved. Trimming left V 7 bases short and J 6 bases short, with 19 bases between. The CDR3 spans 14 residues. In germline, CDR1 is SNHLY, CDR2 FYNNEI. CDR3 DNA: TGTGCCAGCACCACAACGGAACCAACGGCCGAGCAGTACTTC. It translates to CASTTTEPTAEQYF.

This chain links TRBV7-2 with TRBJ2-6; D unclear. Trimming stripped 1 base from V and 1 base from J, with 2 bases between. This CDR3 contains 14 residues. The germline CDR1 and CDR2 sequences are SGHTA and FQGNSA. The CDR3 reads CASSLGSGANVLTF. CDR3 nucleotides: TGTGCCAGCAGCTTAGGATCTGGGGCCAACGTCCTGACTTTC.

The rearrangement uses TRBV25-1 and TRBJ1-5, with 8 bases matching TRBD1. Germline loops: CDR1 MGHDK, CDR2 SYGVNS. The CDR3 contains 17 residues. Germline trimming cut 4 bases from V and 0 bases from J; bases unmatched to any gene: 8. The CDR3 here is CASSGEDRAYSNQPQHF. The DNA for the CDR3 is TGTGCCAGCAGTGGGGAGGACAGGGCCTATAGCAATCAGCCCCAGCATTTT.

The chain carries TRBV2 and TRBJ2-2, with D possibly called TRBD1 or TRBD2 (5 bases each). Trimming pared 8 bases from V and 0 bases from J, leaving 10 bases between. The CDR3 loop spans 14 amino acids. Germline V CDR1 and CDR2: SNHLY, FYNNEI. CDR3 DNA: TGTGCCAGCTCCGGGACGGCGAACACCGGGGAGCTGTTTTTT. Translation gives CASSGTANTGELFF.

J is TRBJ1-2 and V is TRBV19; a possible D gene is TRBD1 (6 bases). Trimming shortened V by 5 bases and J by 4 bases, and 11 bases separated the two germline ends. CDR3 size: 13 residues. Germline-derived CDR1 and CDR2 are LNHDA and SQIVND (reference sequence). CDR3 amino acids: CASSSGQRYGYTF. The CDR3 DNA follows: TGTGCCAGTAGTTCCGGACAGCGCTATGGCTACACCTTC.

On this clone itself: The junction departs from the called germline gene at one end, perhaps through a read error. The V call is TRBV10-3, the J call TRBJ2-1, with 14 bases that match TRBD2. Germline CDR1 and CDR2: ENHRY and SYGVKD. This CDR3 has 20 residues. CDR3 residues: CAIRTGTSGRMMVGYTEQFF. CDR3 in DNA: TGTGCCATCAGGACAGGGACTAGCGGGAGAATGATGGTGGGCTACACTGAGCAGTTCTTC.

The CDR3 here is CASSAPGQTDTQYF. The CDR3 coding sequence is TGTGCCAGCAGCGCGCCAGGACAGACGGATACGCAGTATTTT. The chain links TRBV28 to TRBJ2-3; TRBD1 is a possible D gene (6 bases). The CDR3 runs 14 residues. The ends were cut back, 6 bases at V and 6 bases at J, with 16 bases in the middle. The V gene's germline CDR1 is MDHEN and CDR2 SYDVKM. The whole variable domain, filled in from reference TRBV28 and TRBJ2-3, reads DVKVTQSSRYLVKRTGEKVFLECVQDMDHENMFWYRQDPGLGLRLIYFSYDVKMKEKGDIPEGYSVSREKKERFSLILESASTNQTSMYLCASSAPGQTDTQYFGPGTRLTVL.